This T cell receptor (beta chain) comes out of a study of cytomegalovirus exposure and HLA in healthy donors. Across the study: From HLA-typed donors, an early data release held approximately 85 million unique TCRs.

The germline V and J ends were trimmed by 1 base and 2 bases, with 8 bases remaining between them. Germline-derived CDR1 and CDR2 are LNHDA and SQIVND (reference sequence). The CDR3 length is 14 residues. A few counts support this clone. No antigen is known for it. A multiplex PCR was run with 60 Vbeta primers and 13 Jbeta primers. Only in-frame clones appear in the TCRdb table, and some are missing; sequencing was by immunoSEQ multiplex PCR. Here the sample spans about 52,000 clones, around three fifths being singletons. Study-wide results and caveats: Association of 16,951 TCR beta sequences with HLA alleles was found at 0.05 false discovery rate in a later analysis.

The sample was PBMCs. The TCR comes from a human donor in good health. This chain connects TRBV19 to TRBJ1-2; the D gene is possibly TRBD1 (6 bases). The CDR3 loop reads CASSIGQGNYGYTF. The DNA for the CDR3 is TGTGCCAGTAGTATAGGCCAGGGGAACTATGGCTACACCTTC.